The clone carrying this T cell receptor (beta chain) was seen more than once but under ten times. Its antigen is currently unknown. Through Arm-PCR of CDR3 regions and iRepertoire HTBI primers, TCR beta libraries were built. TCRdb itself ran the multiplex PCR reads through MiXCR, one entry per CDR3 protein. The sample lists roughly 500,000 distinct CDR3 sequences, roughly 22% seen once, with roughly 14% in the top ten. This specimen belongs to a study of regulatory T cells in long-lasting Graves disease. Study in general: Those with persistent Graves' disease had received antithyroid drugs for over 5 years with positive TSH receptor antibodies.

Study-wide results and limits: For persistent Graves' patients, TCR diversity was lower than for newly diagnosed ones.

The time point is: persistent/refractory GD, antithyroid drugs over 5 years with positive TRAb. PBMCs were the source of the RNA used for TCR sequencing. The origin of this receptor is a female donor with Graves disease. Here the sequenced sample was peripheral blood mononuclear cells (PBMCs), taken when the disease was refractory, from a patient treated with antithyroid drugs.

CDR3 residues: CASSLLAGGNEKLFF. In nucleotides, the CDR3 is TGTGCCAGCAGTTTATTGGCAGGAGGGAACGAAAAACTGTTTTTT. The chain employs TRBV28 and TRBJ1-4; no clear D gene. The CDR3 contains 15 residues. Trimming stripped 1 base from V and 8 bases from J, with 14 bases between. The germline gives CDR1 MDHEN, CDR2 SYDVKM.